This T cell receptor beta chain was retrieved from a study of shared clonotypes between healthy human individuals. Study background: Each donor's CD8 memory used one plate, CD8 naive two, each CD4 subset three.

Overall study results and limits: Some clonotypes were shared by all four sorted-subset donors, while others were not shared. The non-shared ones had lower generation probabilities than the shared ones. Of the naive CD4 clonotypes, around 5% were shared across several donors.

CDR1 MDHEN and CDR2 SYDVKM come from the germline V gene. The CDR3 length is 15 residues. Trimming stripped 6 bases from V and 7 bases from J, with 22 bases between. TCRdb's table, derived via immunoSEQ multiplex PCR, lists solely in-frame clones and lacks some. Among 900,000 to 1,200,000 clones listed, 75% to 85% were seen once. The sample holds one count of this clone. Its antigen is undetermined. The chain joins TRBV28 to TRBJ2-7, with a tentative D call TRBD1 (5 bases). This receptor was identified in a man aged 18 to 30 in good health. Some clones in this sample may be carry-over from other donors' samples. Sequenced material: memory CD4+ T cells from PBMCs. The subset: CD45RA-negative fraction. The CDR3 is CASRVQGLGLMEQYF. For the CDR3, the DNA is TGTGCCAGCAGAGTGCAGGGCCTGGGGTTGATGGAGCAGTACTTC.